The entry that follows covers one TCR beta chain sequence. This sample was taken from a study of blood T cell repertoires in COVID-19. Study members were between roughly 18 and 100 years old and lived in fewer than 30 US regions. Self-reported history from a screening survey and questionnaire set each donor's cohort. Individuals in the exposed group had encountered a COVID-19 case within 2 weeks preceding study entry. Profiled with immunoSEQ multiplex PCR; TCRdb holds only in-frame clones, not every one. Of hundreds of thousands of clones in the sample, 83% were seen once. The receptor was derived from a woman in her forties or fifties who had been exposed to COVID-19. Material: PBMCs or T cells enriched from blood (not recorded which).

CDR3 loop: CASSPLLVSSYEQYF. The CDR3, as DNA: TGTGCCAGTAGCCCCCTACTAGTCAGCTCCTACGAGCAGTACTTC. The V and J genes are TRBV19 and TRBJ2-7, with a weak D call TRBD2 (5 bases). CDR1 and CDR2 (germline): LNHDA, SQIVND (reference sequence). CDR3 length: 15 residues. Trimming removed 6 bases at V and 0 bases at J, with 15 bases between.